This T cell receptor beta chain was captured by sequencing in a study of cytomegalovirus exposure and HLA in healthy donors. The table lists this clone with a few counts. The CDR3 extends over 15 amino acids. PCR used 60 Vbeta primers and 13 Jbeta primers. Repertoires were generated with immunoSEQ multiplex PCR, while TCRdb's copy carries only in-frame clones and drops some. The repertoire consists of roughly 150,000 clones, with about 75% occurring once and the leading ten covering under 0.8%. The clonotype was recovered from a male donor in good health and CMV-seronegative. The genes are TRBV21-1 and TRBJ2-7; the D call TRBD1 from the table was never checked on the DNA. TRBV21-1 is a pseudogene locus. Sequencing was performed on PBMCs. CDR3 in amino acids: CASSKVWQAPYEQYF. The CDR3 DNA reads as TGTGCCAGCAGCAAAGTCTGGCAGGCCCCCTACGAGCAGTACTTC.